One and the same sample provided the 3 T cell receptor beta chains below, sequenced in a study of technical replicates of blood from a handful of donors (dated by TCRdb to about 2017). Receptor libraries were prepared by the immunoSEQ multiplex PCR assay. TCRdb holds this immuneACCESS table with in-frame rearrangements only. Some clones are missing; in checked studies, unresolved V genes explain under half, and the rest has no known cause. The sample table records around 53,000 clones; 70% to 90% of these occur just once. The ten largest clones add up to 5% to 6% of the sample. Sequencing was performed on PBMCs. All receptors come from a human donor in good health. Some clones in this sample may be carry-over from other donors' samples.

The chain has TRBV11-1 and TRBJ1-2, with D unresolved. The germline V gene has CDR1 SGHAT and CDR2 FQDESV (reference sequence). The CDR3 consists of 13 residues. V was pared by 5 bases and J by 2 bases, with 9 bases between. DNA of the CDR3: TGTGCCAGCAGCGGTGAACTGAACTATGGCTACACCTTC. This gives the protein CASSGELNYGYTF.

The chain has TRBV7-9 and TRBJ2-1; 10 nucleotides match TRBD1. This CDR3 comprises 13 residues. V was pared by 6 bases and J by 10 bases, with 6 bases of the junction left unmatched. The germline V gene encodes CDR1 SEHNR and CDR2 FQNEAQ (reference sequence). CDR3 sequence reads: CASRVTGGLEQFF. For the CDR3, the DNA is TGTGCCAGCAGGGTGACAGGGGGCTTGGAGCAGTTCTTC.

The chain has TRBV7-8 and TRBJ2-6; 8 nucleotides align to TRBD1. Germline V gene sequence: CDR1 SGHVS, CDR2 FQNEAQ. With V trimmed by 4 bases and J by 0 bases, 11 bases remained unmatched. The CDR3 totals 19 residues. The DNA of the CDR3 is TGTGCCAGCAGCTCGAAGGTGACAGGGGCGTTCTCTGGGGCCAACGTCCTGACTTTC. It yields the protein CASSSKVTGAFSGANVLTF.